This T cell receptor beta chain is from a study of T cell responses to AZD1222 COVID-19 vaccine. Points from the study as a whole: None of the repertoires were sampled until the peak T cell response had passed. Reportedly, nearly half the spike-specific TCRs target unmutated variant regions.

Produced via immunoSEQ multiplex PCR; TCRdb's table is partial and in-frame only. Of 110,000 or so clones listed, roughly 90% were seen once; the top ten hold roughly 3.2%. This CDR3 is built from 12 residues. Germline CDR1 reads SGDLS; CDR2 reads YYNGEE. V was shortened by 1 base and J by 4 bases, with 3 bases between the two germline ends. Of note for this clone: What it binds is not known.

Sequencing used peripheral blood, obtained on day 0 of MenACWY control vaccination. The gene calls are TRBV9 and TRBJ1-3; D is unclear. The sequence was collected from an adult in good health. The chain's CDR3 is CASSVSGNTIYF. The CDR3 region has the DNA TGTGCCAGCAGCGTAAGCGGAAACACCATATATTTT.